Listed below are T cell receptor beta chains from one sample, sequenced in a study of cytomegalovirus exposure and HLA in healthy donors. Clones were sequenced by immunoSEQ multiplex PCR, and TCRdb holds only the in-frame ones, with some missing. The sample comprises fewer than 120,000 clones, around 79% of which are singletons, and 1.3% rests with the top ten. The specimen was PBMCs. Source of these receptors: a woman aged 25 to 45 in good health and CMV-seronegative. Each CDR3 is given with its conserved first and last residue. A row's size may be missing; if present it is once, few, many or a size class.

V gene	clone size	J gene	CDR3 protein
TRBV7-9	once	TRBJ2-7	CASSQEKSGGRWEQYF
TRBV28	.	TRBJ2-5	CASSLLTGNKETQYF
TRBV4-3	.	TRBJ1-2	CASSQEPMGAGDYGYTF
TRBV19	.	TRBJ1-5	CASSFRDGNQPQHF
TRBV29-1	.	TRBJ2-5	CSVGRGEETQYF
TRBV7-3	.	TRBJ2-1	CASSDIGDRYNEQFF
TRBV30	few	TRBJ1-1	CAWSRGLDEAFF
TRBV5-1	.	TRBJ1-1	CASSGTGLNTEAFF
TRBV19	.	TRBJ2-7	CASSPGTSGINEQYF
TRBV6-5	.	TRBJ2-3	CASRGSGAGTDTQYF
TRBV7-9	.	TRBJ1-1	CASSFTANTEAFF
TRBV6-5	.	TRBJ1-4	CASKPGQYGNEKLFF
TRBV27	.	TRBJ2-7	CASRLAGGSYEQYF
TRBV2	few	TRBJ2-2	CASTRSGGTGELFF